The TCR beta chain described here comes from a study of blood T cell repertoires in COVID-19. TCRdb's copy holds only in-frame clones and misses some; the assay was immunoSEQ multiplex PCR. The sample includes 90,000 or so clones, about nine tenths of them seen just once. The germline gives CDR1 SGDLS, CDR2 YYNGEE. V lost 3 bases to trimming and J lost 3 bases, with 12 bases between them. This CDR3 has 14 amino acids. Specimen: peripheral blood. The V and J genes are TRBV9 and TRBJ1-2; weak D call: TRBD1 (6 bases). This receptor was taken from a woman between 65 and 79 years old with acute or convalescent COVID-19. In DNA form, the CDR3 reads TGTGCCAGCAGCGGTTTGGGGGCAGACTATGGCTACACCTTC. As protein: CASSGLGADYGYTF.